A single T cell receptor beta chain is shown here with its context. Some clones are missing from TCRdb's copy, which holds only in-frame ones; the method was immunoSEQ multiplex PCR. The sample holds around 2,100,000 clones, over 85% seen once. This entry is derived from a study of shared clonotypes between healthy human individuals. As defined, naive CD8 cells were CD45RO-negative and positively selected for CCR7, with terminally differentiated effector memory CD45RA+ cells excluded. This clonotype was obtained from a man in his late teens or twenties in good health. Sequencing was done on a sample of naive CD8+ T cells sorted from blood.

The CDR3 reads CASTWTSGIDNEQFF. Here the CDR3 DNA reads TGTGCCAGCACATGGACTAGCGGGATTGACAATGAGCAGTTCTTC. The chain couples TRBV27 to TRBJ2-1; the match to TRBD2 covers 12 bases. The ends lost 7 bases at V and 5 bases at J; junction bases unmatched: 6. Germline CDR1 MNHEY, CDR2 SMNVEV (reference sequence). The CDR3 loop spans 15 amino acids.